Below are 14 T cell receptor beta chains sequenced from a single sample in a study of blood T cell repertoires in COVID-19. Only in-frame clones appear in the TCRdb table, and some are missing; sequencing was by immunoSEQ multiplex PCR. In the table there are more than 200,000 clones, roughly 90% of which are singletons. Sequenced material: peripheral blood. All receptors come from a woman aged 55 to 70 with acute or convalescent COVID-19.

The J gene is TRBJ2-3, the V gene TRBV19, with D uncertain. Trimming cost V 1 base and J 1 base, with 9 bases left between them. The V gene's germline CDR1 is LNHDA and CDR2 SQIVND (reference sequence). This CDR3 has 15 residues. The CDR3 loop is CASSIGNRGTDTQYF. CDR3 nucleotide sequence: TGTGCCAGTAGTATAGGCAACCGCGGCACAGATACGCAGTATTTT.

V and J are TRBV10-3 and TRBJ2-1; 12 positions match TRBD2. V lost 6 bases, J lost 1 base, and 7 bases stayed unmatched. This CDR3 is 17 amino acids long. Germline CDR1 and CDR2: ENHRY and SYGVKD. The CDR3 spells CAISGTSGPDSYNEQFF. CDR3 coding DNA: TGTGCCATCAGCGGGACTAGCGGGCCTGATTCCTACAATGAGCAGTTCTTC.

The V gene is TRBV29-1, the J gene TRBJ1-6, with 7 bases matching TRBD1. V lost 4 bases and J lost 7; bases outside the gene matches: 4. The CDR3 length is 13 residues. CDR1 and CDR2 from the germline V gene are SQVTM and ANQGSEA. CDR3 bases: TGCAGCGTTGGGGCAGGGGGGAATTCACCCCTCCACTTT. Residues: CSVGAGGNSPLHF.

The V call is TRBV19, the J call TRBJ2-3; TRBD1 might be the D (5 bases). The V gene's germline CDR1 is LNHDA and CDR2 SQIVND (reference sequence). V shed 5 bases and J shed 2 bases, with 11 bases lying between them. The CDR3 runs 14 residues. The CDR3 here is CASSPPGHTDTQYF. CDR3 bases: TGTGCCAGTAGTCCCCCCGGACACACAGATACGCAGTATTTT. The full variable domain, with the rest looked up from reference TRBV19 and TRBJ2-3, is DGGITQSPKYLFRKEGQNVTLSCEQNLNHDAMYWYRQDPGQGLRLIYYSQIVNDFQKGDIAEGYSVSREKKESFPLTVTSAQKNPTAFYLCASSPPGHTDTQYFGPGTRLTVL.

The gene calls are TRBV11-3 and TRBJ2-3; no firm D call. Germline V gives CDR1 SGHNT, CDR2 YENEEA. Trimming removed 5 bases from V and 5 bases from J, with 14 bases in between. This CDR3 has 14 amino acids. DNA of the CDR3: TGTGCCAGCAGCGAGAGGCAACAAGGAGATACGCAGTATTTT. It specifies CASSERQQGDTQYF.

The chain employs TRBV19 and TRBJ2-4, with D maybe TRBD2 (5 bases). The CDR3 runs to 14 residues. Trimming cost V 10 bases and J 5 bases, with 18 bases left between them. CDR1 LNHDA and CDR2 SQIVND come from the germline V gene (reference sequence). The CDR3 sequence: CATYDRGNQNIQYF. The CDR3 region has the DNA TGTGCCACTTACGACCGGGGAAATCAAAACATTCAGTACTTC.

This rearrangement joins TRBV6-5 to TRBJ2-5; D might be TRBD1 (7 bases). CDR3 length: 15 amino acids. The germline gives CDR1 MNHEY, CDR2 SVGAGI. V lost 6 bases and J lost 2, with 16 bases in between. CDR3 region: CASSRGTARQETQYF. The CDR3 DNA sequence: TGTGCCAGCAGCCGCGGGACAGCGCGACAAGAGACCCAGTACTTC.

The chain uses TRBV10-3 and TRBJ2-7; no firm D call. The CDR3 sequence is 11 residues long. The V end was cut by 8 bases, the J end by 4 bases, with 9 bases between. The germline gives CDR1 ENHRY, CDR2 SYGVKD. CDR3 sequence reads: CAIAAAYEQYF. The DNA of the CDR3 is TGTGCCATCGCGGCCGCTTACGAGCAGTACTTC.

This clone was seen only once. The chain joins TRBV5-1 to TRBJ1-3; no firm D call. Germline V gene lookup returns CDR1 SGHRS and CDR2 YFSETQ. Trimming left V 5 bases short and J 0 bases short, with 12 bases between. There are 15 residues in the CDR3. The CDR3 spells CASRVDWSSGNTIYF. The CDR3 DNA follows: TGCGCCAGCAGAGTTGACTGGAGCTCTGGAAACACCATATATTTT. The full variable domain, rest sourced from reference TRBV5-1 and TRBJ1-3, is KAGVTQTPRYLIKTRGQQVTLSCSPISGHRSVSWYQQTPGQGLQFLFEYFSETQRNKGNFPGRFSGRQFSNSRSEMNVSTLELGDSALYLCASRVDWSSGNTIYFGEGSWLTVV.

CDR3 bases: TGTGCCAGCAGGTCCGGGACAGGGGGGAACACTGAAGCTTTCTTT. Its translation is CASRSGTGGNTEAFF. The chain joins TRBV25-1 to TRBJ1-1; 11 bases are a match to TRBD1. Germline V lookup: CDR1 MGHDK, CDR2 SYGVNS. This CDR3 comprises 15 residues. With 6 bases clipped from V and 1 base from J, the junction kept 4 bases outside the gene matches.

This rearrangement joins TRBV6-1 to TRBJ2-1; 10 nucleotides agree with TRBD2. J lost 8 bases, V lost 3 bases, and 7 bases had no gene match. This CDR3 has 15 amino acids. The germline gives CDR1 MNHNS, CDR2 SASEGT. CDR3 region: CASSDTGLALDEQFF. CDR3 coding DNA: TGTGCCAGCAGTGATACGGGACTAGCGTTGGATGAGCAGTTCTTC.

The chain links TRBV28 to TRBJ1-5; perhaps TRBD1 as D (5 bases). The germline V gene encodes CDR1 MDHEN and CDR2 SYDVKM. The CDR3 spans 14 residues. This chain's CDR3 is CASSLTGANGPQHF. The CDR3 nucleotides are TGTGCTAGTTCGTTAACAGGCGCGAATGGGCCCCAGCATTTT.

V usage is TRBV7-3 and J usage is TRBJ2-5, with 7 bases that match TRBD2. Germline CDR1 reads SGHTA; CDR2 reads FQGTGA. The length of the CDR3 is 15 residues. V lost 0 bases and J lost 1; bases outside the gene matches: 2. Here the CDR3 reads CASSLTSGLQETQYF. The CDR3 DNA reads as TGTGCCAGCAGCTTAACTAGCGGGCTCCAAGAGACCCAGTACTTC. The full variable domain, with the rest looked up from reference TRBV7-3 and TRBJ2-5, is GAGVSQTPSNKVTEKGKYVELRCDPISGHTALYWYRQSLGQGPEFLIYFQGTGAADDSGLPNDRFFAVRPEGSVSTLKIQRTERGDSAVYLCASSLTSGLQETQYFGPGTRLLVL.

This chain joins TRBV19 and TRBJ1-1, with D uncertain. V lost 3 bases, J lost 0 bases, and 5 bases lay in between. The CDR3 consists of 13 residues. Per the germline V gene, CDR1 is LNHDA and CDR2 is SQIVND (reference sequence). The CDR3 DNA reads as TGTGCCAGTAGTATCGGAGTGAACACTGAAGCTTTCTTT. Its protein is CASSIGVNTEAFF.